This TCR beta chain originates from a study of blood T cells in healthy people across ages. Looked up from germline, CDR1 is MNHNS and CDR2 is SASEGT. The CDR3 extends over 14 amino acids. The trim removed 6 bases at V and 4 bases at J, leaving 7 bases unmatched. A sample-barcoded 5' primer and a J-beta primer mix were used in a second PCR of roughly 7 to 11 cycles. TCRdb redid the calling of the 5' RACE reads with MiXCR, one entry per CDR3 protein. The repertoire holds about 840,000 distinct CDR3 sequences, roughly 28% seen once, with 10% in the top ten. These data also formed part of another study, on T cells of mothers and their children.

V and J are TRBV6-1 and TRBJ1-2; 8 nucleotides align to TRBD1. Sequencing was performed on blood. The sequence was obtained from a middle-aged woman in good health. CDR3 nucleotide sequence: TGTGCCAGCAGCGGCTTAGGGACAGGCTATGGCTACACCTTC. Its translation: CASSGLGTGYGYTF.